This T cell receptor beta chain was identified during a study of control samples from healthy donors and cancer patients. Trimming left V 3 bases short and J 5 bases short, with 11 bases between. The germline V gene has CDR1 MNHEY and CDR2 SMNVEV (reference sequence). The length of the CDR3 is 14 residues. TCRdb keeps only in-frame clones here, not all; method: immunoSEQ multiplex PCR. The sample consists of about 98,000 clones, roughly 86% of them appearing once. J is TRBJ2-1 and V is TRBV27; D gene unclear. The source is a man in his 60s in good health. The sample comprised blood. The CDR3 spells CASSFRPPDNEQFF. CDR3 nucleotides: TGTGCCAGCAGTTTCAGACCTCCCGACAATGAGCAGTTCTTC.